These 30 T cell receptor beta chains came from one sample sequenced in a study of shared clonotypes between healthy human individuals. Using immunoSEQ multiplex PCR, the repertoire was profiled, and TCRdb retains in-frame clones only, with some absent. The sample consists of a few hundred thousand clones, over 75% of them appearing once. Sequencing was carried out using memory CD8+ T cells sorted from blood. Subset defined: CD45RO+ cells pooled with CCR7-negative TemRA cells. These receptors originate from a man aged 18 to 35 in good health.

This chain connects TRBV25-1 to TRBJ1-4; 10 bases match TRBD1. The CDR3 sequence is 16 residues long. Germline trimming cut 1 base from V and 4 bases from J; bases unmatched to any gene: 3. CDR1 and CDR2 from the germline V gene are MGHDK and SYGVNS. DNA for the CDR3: TGTGCCAGCAGTGAATGGGGACAGGGGTTTAATGAAAAACTGTTTTTT. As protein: CASSEWGQGFNEKLFF. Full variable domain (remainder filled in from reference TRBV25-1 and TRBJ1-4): EADIYQTPRYLVIGTGKKITLECSQTMGHDKMYWYQQDPGMELHLIHYSYGVNSTEKGDLSSESTVSRIRTEHFPLTLESARPSHTSQYLCASSEWGQGFNEKLFFGSGTQLSVL.

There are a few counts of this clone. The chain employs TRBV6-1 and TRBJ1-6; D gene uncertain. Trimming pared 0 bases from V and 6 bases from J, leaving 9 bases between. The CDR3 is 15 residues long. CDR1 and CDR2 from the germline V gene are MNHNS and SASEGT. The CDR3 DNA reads TGTGCCAGCAGTGAAGCGACGGACGGTAATTCACCCCTCCACTTT. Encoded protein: CASSEATDGNSPLHF.

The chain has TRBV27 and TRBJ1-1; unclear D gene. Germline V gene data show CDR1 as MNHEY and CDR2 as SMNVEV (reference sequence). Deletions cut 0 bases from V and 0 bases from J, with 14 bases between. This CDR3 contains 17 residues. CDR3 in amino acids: CASSLSERAVMNTEAFF. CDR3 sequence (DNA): TGTGCCAGCAGTTTATCCGAGAGGGCAGTGATGAACACTGAAGCTTTCTTT.

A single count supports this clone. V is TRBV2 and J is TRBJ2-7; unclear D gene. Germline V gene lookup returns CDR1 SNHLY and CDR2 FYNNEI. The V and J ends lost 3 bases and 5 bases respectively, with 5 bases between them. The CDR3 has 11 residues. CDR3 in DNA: TGTGCCAGCAGTGATTTGGACGAGCAGTACTTC. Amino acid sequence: CASSDLDEQYF.

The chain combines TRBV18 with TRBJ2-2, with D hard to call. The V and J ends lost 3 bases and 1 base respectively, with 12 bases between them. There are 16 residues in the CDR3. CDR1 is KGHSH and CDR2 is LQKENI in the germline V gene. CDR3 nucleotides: TGTGCCAGCTCACCCGACGTCCGAAAGAACACCGGGGAGCTGTTTTTT. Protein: CASSPDVRKNTGELFF.

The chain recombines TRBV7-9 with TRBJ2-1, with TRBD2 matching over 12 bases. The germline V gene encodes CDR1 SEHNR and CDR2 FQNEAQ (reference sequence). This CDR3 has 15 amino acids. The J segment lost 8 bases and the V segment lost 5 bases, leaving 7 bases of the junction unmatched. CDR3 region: CASSPTSGGLYEQFF. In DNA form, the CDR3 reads TGTGCCAGCAGCCCGACTAGCGGGGGCCTCTATGAGCAGTTCTTC.

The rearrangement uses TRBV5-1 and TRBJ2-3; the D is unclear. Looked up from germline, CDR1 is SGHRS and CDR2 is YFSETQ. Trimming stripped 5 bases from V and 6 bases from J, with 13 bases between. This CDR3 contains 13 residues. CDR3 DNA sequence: TGCGCCAGCAGAACAAACGGCCCGGATACGCAGTATTTT. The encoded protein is CASRTNGPDTQYF.

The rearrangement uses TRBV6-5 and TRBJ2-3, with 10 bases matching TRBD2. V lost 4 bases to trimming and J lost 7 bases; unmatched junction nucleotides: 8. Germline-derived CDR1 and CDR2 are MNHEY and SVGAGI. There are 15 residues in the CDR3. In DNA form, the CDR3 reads TGTGCCAGCAGTTTCTTACTAGCGGGACAAAATACGCAGTATTTT. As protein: CASSFLLAGQNTQYF.

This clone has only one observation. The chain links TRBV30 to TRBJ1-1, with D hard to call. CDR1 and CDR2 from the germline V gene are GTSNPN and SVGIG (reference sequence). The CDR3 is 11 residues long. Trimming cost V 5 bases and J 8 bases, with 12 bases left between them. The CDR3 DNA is TGTGCCTGGCGGGGAGCACCCGAAGCTTTCTTT. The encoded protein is CAWRGAPEAFF.

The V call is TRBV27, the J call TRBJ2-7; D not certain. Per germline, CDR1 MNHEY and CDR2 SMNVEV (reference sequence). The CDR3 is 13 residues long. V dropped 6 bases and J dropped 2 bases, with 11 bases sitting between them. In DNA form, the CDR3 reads TGTGCCAGCAGCCTTTCCCCGGCCTACGAGCAGTACTTC. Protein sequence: CASSLSPAYEQYF.

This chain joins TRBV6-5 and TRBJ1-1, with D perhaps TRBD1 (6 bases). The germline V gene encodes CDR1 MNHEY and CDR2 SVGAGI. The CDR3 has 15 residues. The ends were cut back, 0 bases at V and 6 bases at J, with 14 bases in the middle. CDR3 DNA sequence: TGTGCCAGCAGTTACTCCACACAGGGTTTCGCTGAAGCTTTCTTT. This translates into CASSYSTQGFAEAFF.

The CDR3: CASSINTGTYEQYF. The CDR3 bases are TGTGCCAGCAGTATAAATACAGGAACCTACGAGCAGTACTTC. The V call is TRBV27, the J call TRBJ2-7, with D tentatively TRBD1 (5 bases). Trimming took 5 bases from V and 2 from J, leaving 13 bases between them. Germline V CDR1 and CDR2: MNHEY, SMNVEV (reference sequence). This CDR3 region has 14 residues.

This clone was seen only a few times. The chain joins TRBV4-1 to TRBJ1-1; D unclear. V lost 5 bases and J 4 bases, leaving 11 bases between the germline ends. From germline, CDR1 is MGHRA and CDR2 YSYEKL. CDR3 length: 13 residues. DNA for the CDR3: TGCGCCAGCAGCTTGGGTGAGGGCACTGAAGCTTTCTTT. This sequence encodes CASSLGEGTEAFF.

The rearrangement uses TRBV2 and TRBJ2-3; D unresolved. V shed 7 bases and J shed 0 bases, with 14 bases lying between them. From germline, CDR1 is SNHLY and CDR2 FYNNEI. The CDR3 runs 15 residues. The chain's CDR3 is CASTLLDQSTDTQYF. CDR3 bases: TGTGCCAGCACTTTGCTGGACCAGAGCACAGATACGCAGTATTTT.

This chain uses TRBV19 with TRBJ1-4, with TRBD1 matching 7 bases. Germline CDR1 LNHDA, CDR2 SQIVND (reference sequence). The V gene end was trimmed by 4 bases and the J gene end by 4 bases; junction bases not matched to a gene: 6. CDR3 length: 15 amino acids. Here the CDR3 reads CASSTPTGRNEKLFF. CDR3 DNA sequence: TGTGCCAGTAGTACCCCGACAGGGCGTAATGAAAAACTGTTTTTT.

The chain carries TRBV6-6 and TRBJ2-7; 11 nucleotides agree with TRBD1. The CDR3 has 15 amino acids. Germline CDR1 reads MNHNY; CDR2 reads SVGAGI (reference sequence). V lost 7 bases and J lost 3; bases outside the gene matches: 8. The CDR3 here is CASITIGTGGYEQYF. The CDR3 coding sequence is TGTGCCAGCATTACGATCGGGACAGGGGGCTACGAGCAGTACTTC.

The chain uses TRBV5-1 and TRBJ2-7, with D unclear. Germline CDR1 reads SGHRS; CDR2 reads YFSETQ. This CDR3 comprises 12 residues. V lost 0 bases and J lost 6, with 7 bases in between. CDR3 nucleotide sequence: TGCGCCAGCAGCTTGGCGGGCCCCGAGCAGTACTTC. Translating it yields CASSLAGPEQYF.

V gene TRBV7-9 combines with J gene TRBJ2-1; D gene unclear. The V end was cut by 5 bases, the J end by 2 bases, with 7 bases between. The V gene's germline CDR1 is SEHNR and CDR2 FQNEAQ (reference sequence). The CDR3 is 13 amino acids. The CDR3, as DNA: TGTGCCAGCAGCCCATGGCCCTACAATGAGCAGTTCTTC. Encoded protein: CASSPWPYNEQFF.

CDR3 sequence: CASSQEVASGSGYEQYF. CDR3 bases: TGCGCCAGCAGCCAAGAAGTGGCTAGCGGGAGTGGGTACGAGCAGTACTTC. The chain recombines TRBV4-1 with TRBJ2-7; 10 bases are a match to TRBD2. This CDR3 region has 17 residues. Germline V CDR1 and CDR2: MGHRA, YSYEKL. Trimming at V came to 0 bases and at J to 4 bases, leaving 9 bases not matched to a gene.

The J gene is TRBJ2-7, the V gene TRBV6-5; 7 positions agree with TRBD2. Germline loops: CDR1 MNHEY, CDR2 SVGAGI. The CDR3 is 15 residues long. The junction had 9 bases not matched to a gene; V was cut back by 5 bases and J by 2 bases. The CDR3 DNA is TGTGCCAGCAGTCCCGGGCAGGGAGGGACCTACGAGCAGTACTTC. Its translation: CASSPGQGGTYEQYF.

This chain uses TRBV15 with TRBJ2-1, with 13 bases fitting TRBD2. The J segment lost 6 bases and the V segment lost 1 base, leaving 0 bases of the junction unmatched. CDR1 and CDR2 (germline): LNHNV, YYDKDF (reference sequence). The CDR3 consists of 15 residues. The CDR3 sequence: CATSRGTSGSNEQFF. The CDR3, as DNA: TGTGCCACCAGCAGAGGGACTAGCGGGAGCAATGAGCAGTTCTTC.

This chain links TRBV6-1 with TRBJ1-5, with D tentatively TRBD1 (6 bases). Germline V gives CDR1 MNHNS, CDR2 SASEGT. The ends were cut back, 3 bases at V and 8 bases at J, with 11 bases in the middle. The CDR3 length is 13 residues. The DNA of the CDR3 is TGTGCCAGCAGTGACATGGGGGCGAAGCCCCAGCATTTT. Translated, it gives CASSDMGAKPQHF.

Here the CDR3 DNA reads TGTGCCAGCACCATCGACAGTAGCTCCTACAATGAGCAGTTCTTC. Residues: CASTIDSSSYNEQFF. The chain carries TRBV6-1 and TRBJ2-1; perhaps TRBD1 as D (5 bases). This CDR3 contains 15 residues. V lost 7 bases and J lost 0, with 13 bases in between. The germline V gene has CDR1 MNHNS and CDR2 SASEGT.

DNA for the CDR3: TGTGCCAGCAGCCCCCTCGGATCCCTCGCGGGAGAGACCCAGTACTTC. Translated: CASSPLGSLAGETQYF. The genes are TRBV9 and TRBJ2-5; maybe TRBD2 (5 bases). Trimming removed 4 bases at V and 4 bases at J, with 20 bases between. The CDR3 extends over 16 amino acids. Germline CDR1 reads SGDLS; CDR2 reads YYNGEE. The variable domain in full, completed from reference TRBV9 and TRBJ2-5, reads DSGVTQTPKHLITATGQRVTLRCSPRSGDLSVYWYQQSLDQGLQFLIQYYNGEERAKGNILERFSAQQFPDLHSELNLSSLELGDSALYFCASSPLGSLAGETQYFGPGTRLLVL.

CDR3 DNA sequence: TGTGCCAGCAGCTTGGGCGGGAACTATGGCTACACCTTC. Protein: CASSLGGNYGYTF. The rearrangement uses TRBV5-4 and TRBJ1-2; no firm D call. V was trimmed by 0 bases and J by 2 bases, leaving 5 bases between them. Germline V gene lookup returns CDR1 SGHNT and CDR2 YYREEE (reference sequence). The CDR3 totals 13 residues.

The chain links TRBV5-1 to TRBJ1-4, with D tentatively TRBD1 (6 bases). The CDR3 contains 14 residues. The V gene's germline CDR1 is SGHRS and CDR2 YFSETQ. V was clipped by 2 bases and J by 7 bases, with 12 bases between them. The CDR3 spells CASSFSGGCEKLFF. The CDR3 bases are TGCGCCAGCAGCTTCAGTGGGGGCTGTGAAAAACTGTTTTTT.

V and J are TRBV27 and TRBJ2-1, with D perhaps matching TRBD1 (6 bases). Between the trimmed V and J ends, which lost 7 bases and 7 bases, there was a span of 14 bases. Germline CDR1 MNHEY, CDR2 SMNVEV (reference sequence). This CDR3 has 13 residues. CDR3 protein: CASTLGQGNEQFF. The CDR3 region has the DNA TGTGCCAGCACCCTTGGTCAGGGGAATGAGCAGTTCTTC.

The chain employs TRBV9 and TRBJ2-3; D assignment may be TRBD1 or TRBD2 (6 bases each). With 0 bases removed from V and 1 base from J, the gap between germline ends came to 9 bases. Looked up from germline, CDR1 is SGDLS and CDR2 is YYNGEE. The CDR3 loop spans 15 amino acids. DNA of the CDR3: TGTGCCAGCAGCGTAGCGGGGGCCGGCACAGATACGCAGTATTTT. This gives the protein CASSVAGAGTDTQYF.

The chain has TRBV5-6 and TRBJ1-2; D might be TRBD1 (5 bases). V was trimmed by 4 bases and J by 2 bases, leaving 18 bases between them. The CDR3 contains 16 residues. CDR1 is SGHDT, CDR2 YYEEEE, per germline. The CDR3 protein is CASSDLREFVNYGYTF. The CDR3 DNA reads TGTGCCAGCAGCGACCTCAGGGAGTTCGTCAACTATGGCTACACCTTC. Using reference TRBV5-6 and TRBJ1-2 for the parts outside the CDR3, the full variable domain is DAGVTQSPTHLIKTRGQQVTLRCSPKSGHDTVSWYQQALGQGPQFIFQYYEEEERQRGNFPDRFSGHQFPNYSSELNVNALLLGDSALYLCASSDLREFVNYGYTFGSGTRLTVV.

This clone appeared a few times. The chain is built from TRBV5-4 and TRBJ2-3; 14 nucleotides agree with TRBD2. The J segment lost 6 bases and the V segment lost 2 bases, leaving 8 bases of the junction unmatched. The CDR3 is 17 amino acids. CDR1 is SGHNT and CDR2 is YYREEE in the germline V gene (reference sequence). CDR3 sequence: CASSFFTTSGGADTQYF. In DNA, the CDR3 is TGTGCCAGCAGCTTTTTTACGACTAGCGGGGGGGCCGATACGCAGTATTTT.